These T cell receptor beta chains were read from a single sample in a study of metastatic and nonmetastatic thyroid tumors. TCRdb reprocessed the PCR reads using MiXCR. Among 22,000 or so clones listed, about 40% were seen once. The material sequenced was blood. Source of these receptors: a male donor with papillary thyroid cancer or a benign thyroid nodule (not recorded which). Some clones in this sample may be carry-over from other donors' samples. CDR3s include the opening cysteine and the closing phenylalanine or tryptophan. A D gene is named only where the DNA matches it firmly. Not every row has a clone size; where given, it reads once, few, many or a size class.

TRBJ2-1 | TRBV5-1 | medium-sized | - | CASSLAGGTNYNEQFF | TGCGCCAGCAGCTTGGCCGGCGGGACAAATTACAATGAGCAGTTCTTC
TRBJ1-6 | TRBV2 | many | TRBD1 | CASSPTGNYNSPLHF | TGTGCCAGCAGCCCGACAGGGAACTATAATTCACCCCTCCACTTT
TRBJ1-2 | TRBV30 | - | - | CAWSVTPGGNYGYTF | TGTGCCTGGAGTGTAACGCCGGGGGGAAACTATGGCTACACCTTC
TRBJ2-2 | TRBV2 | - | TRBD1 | CASSGLAVGTGGYTGELFF | TGTGCCAGCAGTGGCCTTGCGGTCGGGACAGGGGGGTACACCGGGGAGCTGTTTTTT
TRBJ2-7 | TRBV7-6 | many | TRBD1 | CASSPGQGALYEQYF | TGTGCCAGCAGCCCGGGACAGGGGGCCCTCTACGAGCAGTACTTC
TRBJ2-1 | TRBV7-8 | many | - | CASSFLGDSSEQFF | TGTGCCAGCAGCTTTCTGGGAGACTCCTCTGAGCAGTTCTTC
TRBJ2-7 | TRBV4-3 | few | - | CASSQAGGESYEQYF | TGCGCCAGCAGCCAAGCTGGAGGGGAGTCCTACGAGCAGTACTTC
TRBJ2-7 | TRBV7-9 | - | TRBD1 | CASSPGDRAHEQYF | TGTGCCAGCAGCCCCGGAGACAGGGCCCACGAGCAGTACTTC
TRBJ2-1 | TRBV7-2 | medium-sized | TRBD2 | CASSLSLAGGYNEQFF | TGTGCCAGCAGCTTAAGTCTAGCGGGAGGGTACAATGAGCAGTTCTTC
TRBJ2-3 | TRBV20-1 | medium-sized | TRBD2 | CSASRSGGTDTQYF | TGCAGTGCTAGCCGTAGCGGGGGCACAGATACGCAGTATTTT